This T cell receptor beta chain was found in a study of patients and donors after allogeneic stem cell transplantation. Each CDR3 protein is one row after TCRdb ran MiXCR on the RT-PCR reads. This table has about 200,000 distinct CDR3 sequences, 35% to 45% appearing once. Germline CDR1 and CDR2: LNHNV and YYDKDF (reference sequence). Trimming removed 0 bases at V and 4 bases at J, with 12 bases between. This CDR3 region has 15 residues. The rearrangement joins TRBV15 to TRBJ2-5, with D possibly being TRBD1 (5 bases). The sequence derives from a human donor who was either an allogeneic HSCT recipient or a stem cell or donor lymphocyte infusion donor (not recorded which). It is not recorded whose cells these are; they may come from a transplant donor. Sequenced material: blood, either unsorted or a sorted T cell fraction (not recorded which). The CDR3 loop reads CATSRDLGRIETQYF. DNA for the CDR3: TGTGCCACCAGCAGAGATCTGGGGCGTATAGAGACCCAGTACTTC.